Listed below are T cell receptor beta chains from one sample, sequenced in a study of cytomegalovirus exposure and HLA in healthy donors. Sequencing was performed with immunoSEQ multiplex PCR; in TCRdb, only in-frame clones are kept and a portion is missing. The profile shows some 130,000 clones, about 85% of them singletons. The sample consisted of PBMCs. The receptors shown here come from a boy younger than 18 in good health and CMV-seronegative. Each CDR3 is given with its conserved first and last residue. D genes are given only for firm matches. Part of the rows lack a size; the others show once, few, many or a class for expanded clones.

TRBV6-4	TRBD1	NA	TRBJ2-7	TGTGCCAGTTCCGGGACAGGAACCTACGAGCAGTACTTC	CASSGTGTYEQYF
TRBV18	TRBD2	NA	TRBJ2-1	TGTGCCAGCTCACCCCTAGCGGGGGGGAGCAATGAGCAGTTCTTC	CASSPLAGGSNEQFF
TRBV2	NA	NA	TRBJ1-2	TGTGCCAGCAGTGAAGCGCTTTACGGAGACAGGCAAAGGCGTGGCTACACCTTC	CASSEALYGDRQRRGYTF
TRBV19	NA	NA	TRBJ1-1	TGTGCCAGTAGTATTCCCTCCCCAGGATCTCCTGAAGCTTTCTTT	CASSIPSPGSPEAFF
TRBV27	TRBD1	NA	TRBJ1-5	TGTGCCAGCAGTTTCTCGACAGGGTTGGGCAATCAGCCCCAGCATTTT	CASSFSTGLGNQPQHF
TRBV7-3	NA	NA	TRBJ2-1	TGTGCCAGCAGCTTAAGAGCTTCTAGCCAACAATACAATGAGCAGTTCTTC	CASSLRASSQQYNEQFF
TRBV6-1	NA	NA	TRBJ1-2	TGTGCCAGCAGCCCGCGGAGGGAAGGCTACACCTTC	CASSPRREGYTF
TRBV7-9	NA	NA	TRBJ1-5	TGTGCCAGCAGCTTAAGCCGTACCACCCATGATCAGCCCCAGCATTTT	CASSLSRTTHDQPQHF
TRBV23-1	TRBD1	NA	TRBJ2-7	TGCGCCAGCACCTCGGGACAGGTCCGCTTGGGGGAGCAGTACTTC	CASTSGQVRLGEQYF
TRBV12-5	NA	NA	TRBJ2-2	TGTGCTAGTGGCCCAACAGGGACCGGGGAGCTGTTTTTT	CASGPTGTGELFF
TRBV4-3	TRBD2	NA	TRBJ2-7	TGCGCCAGCAGCCAAAGCACGGGACTATACGAGCAGTACTTC	CASSQSTGLYEQYF
TRBV7-8	NA	NA	TRBJ2-5	TGTGCCAGCAGCTTACTTCGAGCGGGAGAGACCCAGTACTTC	CASSLLRAGETQYF
TRBV5-1	NA	few	TRBJ2-5	TGCGCCAGCAGCGGGAGTGTCCAAGAGACCCAGTACTTC	CASSGSVQETQYF
TRBV27	TRBD2	few	TRBJ2-5	TGTGCCAGCAGACCTCTGGCGGGAGGGGAGACCCAGTACTTC	CASRPLAGGETQYF
TRBV2	TRBD2	NA	TRBJ2-7	TGTGCCAGCAGGGCGGGACTAGCGGAATACGAGCAGTACTTC	CASRAGLAEYEQYF
TRBV7-3	TRBD2	NA	TRBJ2-1	TGTGCCAGCAGCCCTAGCGGGGGCTCCTACAATGAGCAGTTCTTC	CASSPSGGSYNEQFF
TRBV4-3	TRBD2	NA	TRBJ2-3	TGCGCCAGCAGCCAAGCCCTACTAGCGGTAGGCACAGATACGCAGTATTTT	CASSQALLAVGTDTQYF
TRBV9	TRBD1	NA	TRBJ1-4	TGTGCCAGCAGCCCCCGGGACAGGGTGGATGAAAAACTGTTTTTT	CASSPRDRVDEKLFF
TRBV25-1	TRBD1	NA	TRBJ2-4	TGTGCCAGCAGTGACACAGGGGGCGACAAAAACATTCAGTACTTC	CASSDTGGDKNIQYF
TRBV2	TRBD1	NA	TRBJ2-7	TGTGCCAGCAACCGGGACAGGGGATCCTACGAGCAGTACTTC	CASNRDRGSYEQYF
TRBV2	NA	NA	TRBJ2-5	TGTGCCAGCAGGGGAGACCAAGAGACCCAGTACTTC	CASRGDQETQYF
TRBV2	TRBD1	once	TRBJ1-1	TGTGCCAGCAGGGATGGGACAGGTCTGAGGAACACTGAAGCTTTCTTT	CASRDGTGLRNTEAFF
TRBV30	NA	NA	TRBJ1-2	TGTGCCTGGAGTGGAGGCTATGGTGGTGGCTACCCCTTC	CAWSGGYGGGYPF
TRBV6-1	NA	NA	TRBJ2-7	TGTGCCAGCAGCGGACAGACCTCCTACGAGCAGTACTTC	CASSGQTSYEQYF
TRBV7-9	TRBD2	few	TRBJ2-3	TGTGCCAGCAGCCGTCGGGCGAGCGGGGGCCGCACAGATACGCAGTATTTT	CASSRRASGGRTDTQYF
TRBV13	NA	NA	TRBJ2-7	TGTGCCAGCAGCTTGGGACTTGGGACCTACGAGCAGTACTTC	CASSLGLGTYEQYF
TRBV27	NA	NA	TRBJ1-1	TGTGCCAGCAGTTTGTCATTAACAATGAACACTGAAGCTTTCTTT	CASSLSLTMNTEAFF
TRBV27	TRBD2	NA	TRBJ2-3	TGTGCCAGCAGTTTACTGGGAGGGTACACAGATACGCAGTATTTT	CASSLLGGYTDTQYF
TRBV2	NA	NA	TRBJ1-2	TGTGCCAGCAGTGAAGGCGCCGGGGGCTACACCTTC	CASSEGAGGYTF
TRBV25-1	TRBD1	NA	TRBJ1-2	TGTGCCAGCAGTGCACAGGGGGCGCGGGGCTACACCTTC	CASSAQGARGYTF
TRBV9	TRBD2	NA	TRBJ2-7	TGTGCCAGCAGCGTAGGGACTAGCGGGATTTACGAGCAGTACTTC	CASSVGTSGIYEQYF
TRBV5-1	NA	NA	TRBJ2-3	TGCGCCAGCAGCTTGGGCCAGCCACAGTTCACAGATACGCAGTATTTT	CASSLGQPQFTDTQYF
TRBV5-1	NA	NA	TRBJ1-1	TGCGCCAGCAGCTTAACAAAGAACACTGAAGCTTTCTTT	CASSLTKNTEAFF
TRBV6-5	NA	NA	TRBJ2-3	TGTGCCAGCAGTTATCGGGGTTACAGGGACACAGATACGCAGTATTTT	CASSYRGYRDTDTQYF
TRBV11-2	TRBD1	NA	TRBJ2-7	TGTGCCAGCAGCTTAGGTCCGGGACAGGGAGGGTACGAGCAGTACTTC	CASSLGPGQGGYEQYF
TRBV5-1	TRBD2	NA	TRBJ2-3	TGCGCCAGCAGCGCGCCTACTTTAGCGGGGAGCACAGATACGCAGTATTTT	CASSAPTLAGSTDTQYF
TRBV9	TRBD2	NA	TRBJ2-2	TGTGCCAGCAGCGTACTAGCGGGAGGGCCTAGCACCGGGGAGCTGTTTTTT	CASSVLAGGPSTGELFF
TRBV9	TRBD1	NA	TRBJ2-5	TGTGCCAGCAGTGCCGGGACAGAACGAGAGACCCAGTACTTC	CASSAGTERETQYF
TRBV9	NA	NA	TRBJ1-1	TGTGCCAGCAGCGCCTCCGGGACAACGAACACTGAAGCTTTCTTT	CASSASGTTNTEAFF
TRBV7-9	NA	NA	TRBJ2-5	TGTGCCAGCAGCGCCCCCGGGGTGTCGGAGACCCAGTACTTC	CASSAPGVSETQYF
TRBV7-2	NA	NA	TRBJ1-5	TGTGCCAGCAGCTTAGGTATCGAGCAGCCCCAGCATTTT	CASSLGIEQPQHF
TRBV6-5	NA	NA	TRBJ2-5	TGTGCCAGCAGGGCAGGACTAAACCAAGAGACCCAGTACTTC	CASRAGLNQETQYF
TRBV6-4	NA	few	TRBJ1-5	TGTGCCAGCAACCGGGATCCCTTCTCGCCCCAGCATTTT	CASNRDPFSPQHF
TRBV5-8	TRBD1	NA	TRBJ1-2	TGTGCCAGCAGCATCAAACTTACAGGGGGCTCGGTTGGCTACACCTTC	CASSIKLTGGSVGYTF